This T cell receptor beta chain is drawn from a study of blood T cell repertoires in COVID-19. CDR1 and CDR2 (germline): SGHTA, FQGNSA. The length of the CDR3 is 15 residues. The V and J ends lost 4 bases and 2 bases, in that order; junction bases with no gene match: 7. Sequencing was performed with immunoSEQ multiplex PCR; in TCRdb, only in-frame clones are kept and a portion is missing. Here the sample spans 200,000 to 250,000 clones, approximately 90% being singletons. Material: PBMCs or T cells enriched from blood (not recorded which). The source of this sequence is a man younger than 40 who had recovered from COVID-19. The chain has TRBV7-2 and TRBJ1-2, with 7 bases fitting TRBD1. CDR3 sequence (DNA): TGTGCCAGCAGCTCCTTGGGACAGCTAAACTATGGCTACACCTTC. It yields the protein CASSSLGQLNYGYTF.